The clone carrying this TCR beta chain appeared a single time. V was pared by 6 bases and J by 15 bases, with 12 bases between. The CDR3 runs 10 residues. The germline V gene has CDR1 MDHEN and CDR2 SYDVKM. The source of the sample is a study of T cell repertoires in cytomegalovirus infection. TCRdb passed the reads through MiXCR, listing each CDR3 protein once. The sample lists 150,000 to 200,000 distinct CDR3 sequences, about a tenth occurring once. The chain employs TRBV28 and TRBJ2-1; unclear D gene. This receptor was taken from a human donor in good health (CMV status not recorded). Some clones in this sample may be carry-over from other donors' samples. The material sequenced was PBMCs. The CDR3 DNA follows: TGTGCCAGCAGCCGGGTGGACCGGTTCTTC. Residues: CASSRVDRFF.